This TCR beta chain was profiled in a study of blood T cell repertoires in COVID-19. Authors' methods: The assay estimated nucleated cells by amplifying reference gene primers. The assay was immunoSEQ multiplex PCR, and TCRdb's table has in-frame clones only and misses some. That table supplies the V and J calls and clone size; D and trimming were determined from the DNA. The sample carries roughly 250,000 clones, 70% to 90% recorded once. The CDR3 length is 18 residues. From germline, CDR1 is SGDLS and CDR2 YYNGEE. V shed 3 bases and J 6 bases; nucleotides not matched to a gene: 18. The sequenced sample was peripheral blood. The V call is TRBV9, the J call TRBJ2-3; 8 bases agree with TRBD1. The TCR originated in a woman aged 45-60 years with acute or convalescent COVID-19. For the CDR3, the DNA is TGTGCCAGCAGCGCGGGCCAGGGGACAGGAAAAGGACCGGATACGCAGTATTTT. As protein: CASSAGQGTGKGPDTQYF.